A single sample is the source of the 4 T cell receptor beta chains below, sequenced in a study of molecular identifiers for immune sequencing clone quantification. MiXCR was run by TCRdb on the PCR reads, yielding one entry per CDR3 protein. The sample lists 60,000 to 75,000 distinct CDR3 sequences; around 19% were seen once. The sequenced sample was naive CD8+ T cells from blood, with Jurkat cell RNA spiked in. The subset denotes: FACS-sorted CD8+CD4-CCR7+CD45RA+ naive T cells. All receptors derive from a human donor in good health. Some libraries in this study had Jurkat cell RNA spiked in.

This clonotype was counted ten times or more. The CDR3 region is CASRGLAGHYEQYF. In DNA, the CDR3 is TGTGCCAGTAGGGGACTAGCGGGGCACTACGAGCAGTACTTC. The gene calls are TRBV19 and TRBJ2-7, with 13 bases identical to TRBD2. The CDR3 spans 14 residues. The germline CDR1 and CDR2 sequences are LNHDA and SQIVND (reference sequence). Germline trimming cut 6 bases from V and 3 bases from J; bases unmatched to any gene: 2.

The CDR3 DNA follows: TGTGCCAGCAGTTGGGAGGCTAGCGGGAGCGGGGAGCAGTTCTTC. Translation: CASSWEASGSGEQFF. The genes are TRBV27 and TRBJ2-1; TRBD2 agrees at 10 bases. In germline, CDR1 is MNHEY, CDR2 SMNVEV (reference sequence). The CDR3 is made up of 15 amino acids. With 4 bases clipped from V and 10 bases from J, the junction kept 10 bases outside the gene matches.

This clonotype was recorded many times. The chain has TRBV7-8 and TRBJ2-7; a possible D gene is TRBD2 (6 bases). The germline V and J ends were trimmed by 4 bases and 0 bases, with 13 bases remaining between them. CDR3 length: 15 amino acids. Germline V lookup: CDR1 SGHVS, CDR2 FQNEAQ. Here the CDR3 reads CASSYPPGSSYEQYF. The CDR3, as DNA: TGTGCCAGCAGCTACCCTCCCGGGAGCTCCTACGAGCAGTACTTC. The full variable domain, its missing parts supplied by reference TRBV7-8 and TRBJ2-7, is GAGVSQSPRYKVAKRGQDVALRCDPISGHVSLFWYQQALGQGPEFLTYFQNEAQLDKSGLPSDRFFAERPEGSVSTLKIQRTQQEDSAVYLCASSYPPGSSYEQYFGPGTRLTVT.

The gene calls are TRBV12-3 or TRBV12-4 and TRBJ1-5, with a possible D match to TRBD1 (5 bases). The CDR3 is 14 amino acids. Trimming took off 6 bases at V and 5 bases at J, with 14 bases between the two ends. The CDR3 here is CASRGTVGYQPQHF. The CDR3 DNA follows: TGTGCCAGCAGGGGGACGGTTGGGTATCAGCCCCAGCATTTT.